Shown below are 18 T cell receptor beta chains from a single sample sequenced in a study of T-cell memory formation after mild COVID-19. TCRdb redid the calling of the 5' RACE reads with MiXCR, one entry per CDR3 protein. The table records around 250,000 distinct CDR3 sequences, 8% to 10% of them present only once. The material sequenced was PBMCs or a T cell subset sorted from them (not recorded which). The receptor set was obtained from a man younger than 30 who had mild COVID-19 (a few samples of this study predate the infection). Cell type and time point are not known.

This chain joins TRBV20-1 and TRBJ1-2, with D unresolved. Germline V gene lookup returns CDR1 DFQATT and CDR2 SNEGSKA (reference sequence). The CDR3 covers 11 residues. CDR3 loop: CNPGGNYGYTF. The CDR3 DNA sequence: TGCAACCCTGGTGGTAACTATGGCTACACCTTC.

This clonotype was recorded a few times. This chain connects TRBV5-1 to TRBJ2-5, with 9 bases matching TRBD2. The CDR3 has 16 residues. The germline CDR1 and CDR2 sequences are SGHRS and YFSETQ. V trimming: 0 bases; J trimming: 7 bases; junction bases outside the gene matches: 10. Here the CDR3 DNA reads TGCGCCAGCAGCTTGGCCGCTAGCGGGATTCAGGGGACCCAGTACTTC. This sequence encodes CASSLAASGIQGTQYF.

This chain uses TRBV2 with TRBJ2-3; possibly TRBD1 for D (7 bases). This CDR3 comprises 14 residues. The V and J ends lost 7 bases and 0 bases respectively, with 11 bases between them. Germline V CDR1 and CDR2: SNHLY, FYNNEI. The CDR3 DNA is TGTGCCAGCAAGGAGGGGGCTAGCACAGATACGCAGTATTTT. It encodes CASKEGASTDTQYF.

V gene TRBV28 combines with J gene TRBJ2-7, with D possibly TRBD1 on 6 matching bases. This CDR3 region has 13 residues. Germline V gene lookup returns CDR1 MDHEN and CDR2 SYDVKM. The germline V and J ends were trimmed by 5 bases and 6 bases, with 14 bases remaining between them. The CDR3 region has the DNA TGTGCCAGCAGTCAGGGGATGGTAGGCGAGCAGTACGTC. Encoded protein: CASSQGMVGEQYV.

This clonotype was seen only a few times. The chain has TRBV7-2 and TRBJ2-5, with a tentative D call TRBD2 (6 bases). Germline V gene sequence: CDR1 SGHTA, CDR2 FQGNSA. The CDR3 spans 14 residues. V lost 6 bases, J lost 3 bases, and 14 bases lay in between. This chain's CDR3 is CASRSPGLKETQYF. The CDR3 nucleotides read TGTGCCAGCAGGTCCCCGGGACTCAAAGAGACCCAGTACTTC.

A few counts support this clonotype. This chain joins TRBV5-5 and TRBJ2-5, with 8 bases fitting TRBD2. The CDR3 consists of 16 residues. Germline V gene sequence: CDR1 SGHKS, CDR2 YYEKEE (reference sequence). The V gene end was trimmed by 2 bases and the J gene end by 5 bases; junction bases not matched to a gene: 11. CDR3 DNA sequence: TGTGCCAGCAGCTTCCGGAGAGCGGGGGACGGGGAGACCCAGTACTTC. Its protein is CASSFRRAGDGETQYF.

The chain links TRBV18 to TRBJ1-2; 9 bases map to TRBD1. V lost 4 bases, J lost 2 bases, and 17 bases stayed unmatched. This CDR3 region has 19 residues. Germline assignment: CDR1 KGHSH and CDR2 LQKENI. In nucleotides, the CDR3 is TGTGCCAGCTCACTAGGAGTGAGCGGACAGGGGATCGGAAACTATGGCTACACCTTC. Protein: CASSLGVSGQGIGNYGYTF.

This clonotype was seen a few times. The CDR3 coding sequence is TGCAGCGTTGACGGTGTTTTGGACAGGGCCCAAGAGACCCAGTACTTC. Amino acids: CSVDGVLDRAQETQYF. This chain links TRBV29-1 with TRBJ2-5; 8 nucleotides match TRBD1. The V segment lost 3 bases and the J segment 1 base; nucleotides outside the gene matches: 10. This CDR3 is built from 16 residues. The germline CDR1 and CDR2 sequences are SQVTM and ANQGSEA.

This rearrangement joins TRBV18 to TRBJ2-1; no reliable D call. V was clipped by 2 bases and J by 5 bases, with 1 base between them. Per the germline V gene, CDR1 is KGHSH and CDR2 is LQKENI. The CDR3 spans 11 residues. The CDR3 loop is CASSPDNEQFF. The DNA for the CDR3 is TGTGCCAGCTCACCAGACAATGAGCAGTTCTTC.

In DNA, the CDR3 is TGTGCCAGCAGTTACTCGACAGGGCCCTCCTATGGCTACACCTTC. Its translation is CASSYSTGPSYGYTF. The J gene is TRBJ1-2, the V gene TRBV6-5; 7 nucleotides line up with TRBD1. V trimming: 0 bases; J trimming: 4 bases; junction bases outside the gene matches: 5. This CDR3 contains 15 residues. CDR1 is MNHEY and CDR2 is SVGAGI in the germline V gene.

The rearrangement links TRBV7-2 to TRBJ1-5; D is uncertain. The CDR3 runs to 16 residues. Between the trimmed V and J ends, which lost 0 bases and 4 bases, there was a span of 13 bases. CDR1 and CDR2 from the germline V gene are SGHTA and FQGNSA. In DNA form, the CDR3 reads TGTGCCAGCAGCTTAGCCTCCGGGGAGAGAAATCAGCCCCAGCATTTT. Translation: CASSLASGERNQPQHF. Supplemented by reference TRBV7-2 and TRBJ1-5, the full variable domain reads GAGVSQSPSNKVTEKGKDVELRCDPISGHTALYWYRQSLGQGLEFLIYFQGNSAPDKSGLPSDRFSAERTGGSVSTLTIQRTQQEDSAVYLCASSLASGERNQPQHFGDGTRLSIL.

This clonotype was observed a few times. The gene calls are TRBV27 and TRBJ2-7; 8 bases agree with TRBD2. There are 15 residues in the CDR3. CDR1 MNHEY and CDR2 SMNVEV come from the germline V gene (reference sequence). V lost 6 bases, J lost 7 bases, and 14 bases stayed unmatched. CDR3 sequence: CASRNGWRGAVEQYF. Here the CDR3 DNA reads TGTGCCAGCAGAAATGGGTGGCGGGGGGCCGTTGAGCAGTACTTC.

The chain links TRBV4-1 to TRBJ2-1, with 8 bases aligning to TRBD2. Unmatched junction bases numbered 15, after V lost 5 bases and J lost 15 bases. The CDR3 loop spans 14 amino acids. Germline CDR1 and CDR2: MGHRA and YSYEKL. CDR3 nucleotides: TGCGCCAGCAGCTTTGCATTACTAGCGGTGAAGCGGTTCTTC. It yields the protein CASSFALLAVKRFF.

V and J are TRBV12-3 or TRBV12-4 and TRBJ2-2; the match to TRBD1 covers 8 bases. There are 18 residues in the CDR3. J was trimmed by 4 bases and V by 6 bases; bases with no gene match: 16. The CDR3 reads CASSIRPGTGGSTGELFF. CDR3 in DNA: TGTGCCAGCAGCATACGACCCGGGACAGGTGGTTCCACCGGGGAGCTGTTTTTT.

The rearrangement links TRBV7-8 to TRBJ2-7; D is possibly TRBD1 (6 bases). Trimming cost V 5 bases and J 3 bases, with 11 bases left between them. Per germline, CDR1 SGHVS and CDR2 FQNEAQ. The CDR3 is 13 residues long. The CDR3 coding sequence is TGTGCCAGCAGCCGGGACATCATCTACGAGCAGTACTTC. Its protein is CASSRDIIYEQYF.

This clonotype was detected a few times. The chain joins TRBV12-3 or TRBV12-4 to TRBJ2-3, with a weak D call TRBD1 (7 bases). The CDR3 contains 15 residues. V lost 5 bases and J lost 12, with 24 bases in between. CDR3 bases: TGTGCCAGCAGTCGCACAGGGGAAGGTAGCGGAAATCAGTATTTT. Residues: CASSRTGEGSGNQYF.

This clonotype was detected many times. CDR3 DNA sequence: TGTGCCAGCTCACCACAAGGGGAACCCCACACTGAAGCTTTCTTT. It translates to CASSPQGEPHTEAFF. The chain employs TRBV18 and TRBJ1-1; possibly TRBD1 for D (5 bases). There are 15 residues in the CDR3. The germline gives CDR1 KGHSH, CDR2 LQKENI. Trimming shortened V by 1 base and J by 3 bases, and 12 bases separated the two germline ends.

This clonotype appeared a few times. The chain is built from TRBV2 and TRBJ2-4; possibly TRBD1 or TRBD2 for D (5 bases each). V was cut by 8 bases and J by 2 bases, with 7 bases left in between. The CDR3 is made up of 12 amino acids. Germline CDR1 is SNHLY and CDR2 is FYNNEI. The CDR3 region has the DNA TGTGCCAGCTCGGGGCCCAAAAACATTCAGTACTTC. Translated, it gives CASSGPKNIQYF.